One sample yielded the 16 T cell receptor beta chains listed below, sequenced in a study of T cell changes during pregnancy in multiple sclerosis. The table came from immunoSEQ multiplex PCR; TCRdb's copy has only in-frame clones and leaves some out. The sample gives 30,000 to 35,000 clones, 89% of which show up once; roughly 6.5% is in the top ten. This sample comprised CD8+ T cells from peripheral blood mononuclear cells, obtained in the second trimester of pregnancy. Receptor source: a female donor with multiple sclerosis, enrolled in a pregnancy study.

The V gene is TRBV4-1, the J gene TRBJ2-1; D might be TRBD2 (5 bases). Trimming removed 1 base from V and 8 bases from J, with 12 bases in between. This CDR3 spans 14 amino acids. Germline loops: CDR1 MGHRA, CDR2 YSYEKL. Here the CDR3 DNA reads TGCGCCAGCAGCCAAGCTACCCTCGGGGATGAGCAGTTCTTC. Amino acids: CASSQATLGDEQFF.

CDR3 region: CASIEDRVVRSNQPQHF. The CDR3 DNA reads as TGTGCCAGCATAGAGGACAGGGTTGTCCGGAGCAATCAGCCCCAGCATTTT. The V call is TRBV7-3, the J call TRBJ1-5; 8 bases are a match to TRBD1. Losses at the gene ends were 7 bases for V and 1 base for J; bases not matched to a gene: 12. This CDR3 has 17 residues. Looked up from germline, CDR1 is SGHTA and CDR2 is FQGTGA. Variable domain in full (rest from reference TRBV7-3 and TRBJ1-5): GAGVSQTPSNKVTEKGKYVELRCDPISGHTALYWYRQSLGQGPEFLIYFQGTGAADDSGLPNDRFFAVRPEGSVSTLKIQRTERGDSAVYLCASIEDRVVRSNQPQHFGDGTRLSIL.

This clone has just a few counts. The J gene is TRBJ1-5, the V gene TRBV15, with D tentatively TRBD1 (6 bases). The CDR3 runs 14 residues. The V gene lost 0 bases and the J gene lost 7 bases, with 10 bases spanning the gap. Germline values: CDR1 LNHNV, CDR2 YYDKDF (reference sequence). The CDR3 nucleotides are TGTGCCACCAGCAGAGATCAGGGGAACCAGCCCCAGCATTTT. It specifies CATSRDQGNQPQHF.

The chain recombines TRBV7-6 with TRBJ2-3; D might be TRBD2 (6 bases). Germline V gene data show CDR1 as SGHVS and CDR2 as FNYEAQ. The length of the CDR3 is 16 residues. V lost 4 bases, J lost 1 base, and 15 bases lay in between. The CDR3: CASSSWTGEGTDTQYF. CDR3 DNA sequence: TGTGCCAGCAGCTCTTGGACGGGGGAAGGCACAGATACGCAGTATTTT.

The CDR3 loop is CASSPLPGQANNYGYTF. CDR3 nucleotides: TGTGCCAGCAGCCCGTTACCGGGACAGGCGAATAACTATGGCTACACCTTC. This chain uses TRBV4-2 with TRBJ1-2; 8 nucleotides agree with TRBD1. After removal of 4 bases from V and 1 base from J, the junction contained 11 bases not matched to a gene. This CDR3 has 17 residues. Germline CDR1 and CDR2: LGHNA and YNFKEQ.

V and J are TRBV21-1 and TRBJ1-1; the table's D call, TRBD1, was not checked against the DNA. TRBV21-1 is marked as a pseudogene. This CDR3 is built from 16 residues. The DNA for the CDR3 is TGTGCCAGCAGCTTTTTACAGGGGGCGCGAGGCACTGAAGCTTTCTTT. As protein: CASSFLQGARGTEAFF.

The chain uses TRBV7-9 and TRBJ2-2; possibly TRBD1 for D (6 bases). The V gene's germline CDR1 is SEHNR and CDR2 FQNEAQ (reference sequence). The CDR3 sequence is 17 residues long. V was trimmed by 7 bases and J by 7 bases, leaving 25 bases between them. As DNA, the CDR3 is TGTGCCAGCACCCTTACCATTAACAGGGTGAATGGCGGGGAGCTGTTTTTT. Protein product: CASTLTINRVNGGELFF.

This rearrangement joins TRBV19 to TRBJ1-5; possibly TRBD1 for D (5 bases). Trimming took off 8 bases at V and 5 bases at J, with 16 bases between the two ends. CDR1 is LNHDA, CDR2 SQIVND, per germline (reference sequence). This CDR3 spans 14 amino acids. CDR3: CASSSMGGYQPQHF. The CDR3 bases are TGTGCCAGTTCCTCTATGGGGGGTTATCAGCCCCAGCATTTT.

This clone has only one observation. The J gene is TRBJ2-1, the V gene TRBV29-1; TRBD1 aligns across 8 bases. There are 14 residues in the CDR3. From germline, CDR1 is SQVTM and CDR2 ANQGSEA. The ends lost 0 bases at V and 5 bases at J; junction bases unmatched: 3. CDR3 sequence: CSVEDRGLHNEQFF. The CDR3 coding sequence is TGCAGCGTTGAAGACAGGGGGCTGCACAATGAGCAGTTCTTC.

This chain joins TRBV7-9 and TRBJ1-1; unclear D gene. V was pared by 6 bases and J by 0 bases, with 14 bases between. Germline lookup yields CDR1 SEHNR and CDR2 FQNEAQ (reference sequence). The CDR3 runs to 15 residues. As DNA, the CDR3 is TGTGCCAGCAGTCCTGCCCCCACTATGAACACTGAAGCTTTCTTT. Translation: CASSPAPTMNTEAFF.

V gene TRBV6-5 combines with J gene TRBJ2-1; 12 bases are shared with TRBD2. This CDR3 is built from 15 residues. The J segment lost 9 bases and the V segment lost 7 bases, leaving 10 bases of the junction unmatched. Germline lookup yields CDR1 MNHEY and CDR2 SVGAGI. The CDR3 here is CASTRLAGEDGEQFF. CDR3 sequence (DNA): TGTGCCAGCACGAGACTAGCGGGAGAGGATGGTGAGCAGTTCTTC.

V usage is TRBV6-1 and J usage is TRBJ2-5, with 7 bases matching TRBD2. CDR1 is MNHNS and CDR2 is SASEGT in the germline V gene. Germline trimming cut 4 bases from V and 1 base from J; bases unmatched to any gene: 6. This CDR3 spans 15 amino acids. The CDR3 coding sequence is TGTGCCAGCAGTGTTAGTGGGGGGGGCCAAGAGACCCAGTACTTC. Translating it yields CASSVSGGGQETQYF.

The rearrangement uses TRBV27 and TRBJ1-5; 8 nucleotides match TRBD1. Germline loops: CDR1 MNHEY, CDR2 SMNVEV (reference sequence). The CDR3 length is 15 residues. J lost 7 bases, V lost 0 bases, and 5 bases had no gene match. CDR3 in DNA: TGTGCCAGCAGTTTATCCGGACAGGGAGAACAGCCCCAGCATTTT. Translated, it gives CASSLSGQGEQPQHF.

V is TRBV19 and J is TRBJ2-1; TRBD1 agrees at 9 bases. Germline V lookup: CDR1 LNHDA, CDR2 SQIVND (reference sequence). The CDR3 is made up of 15 amino acids. Trimming removed 1 base from V and 7 bases from J; junction bases left unmatched: 5. The DNA for the CDR3 is TGTGCCAGTAGTATAGCCTGGGACAGGGTAAATGAGCAGTTCTTC. The encoded protein is CASSIAWDRVNEQFF.

The gene calls are TRBV6-1 and TRBJ2-7, with 12 nucleotides matching TRBD1. After removal of 8 bases from V and 4 bases from J, the junction contained 9 bases not matched to a gene. The length of the CDR3 is 15 residues. Germline values: CDR1 MNHNS, CDR2 SASEGT. As DNA, the CDR3 is TGTGCCAGCGAAGAATCGGGACAGGGGGCTTACGAGCAGTACTTC. Amino acid sequence: CASEESGQGAYEQYF.

V usage is TRBV2 and J usage is TRBJ2-1, with 9 bases matching TRBD2. Germline V gene sequence: CDR1 SNHLY, CDR2 FYNNEI. V lost 9 bases and J lost 9; bases outside the gene matches: 15. CDR3 length: 15 amino acids. CDR3 residues: CARGLGSGSGGEQFF. For the CDR3, the DNA is TGTGCCAGGGGTTTGGGTAGCGGGAGTGGTGGTGAGCAGTTCTTC.